These 20 T cell receptor beta chains were sequenced from one sample in a study of shared clonotypes between healthy human individuals. Here immunoSEQ multiplex PCR was the method, and the copy in TCRdb shows in-frame clones only, minus some. The sample consists of 1 million to 1.3 million clones, about 84% of them appearing once. The specimen sequenced was memory CD4+ T cells from PBMCs. Described subset: CD45RA-negative fraction. All receptors come from a man aged 18 to 29 in good health. Some clones in this sample may be carry-over from other donors' samples.

The chain recombines TRBV5-4 with TRBJ1-2; D gene uncertain. This CDR3 has 13 residues. Deletions cut 0 bases from V and 8 bases from J, with 11 bases between. From germline, CDR1 is SGHNT and CDR2 YYREEE (reference sequence). The CDR3 DNA follows: TGTGCCAGCAGCTTGGACAGTACCAGGGGCTACACCTTC. It translates to CASSLDSTRGYTF.

Concerning this clone: Distinct nucleotide sequences in the sample also encode this CDR3. V and J are TRBV30 and TRBJ2-3; no clear D. This CDR3 has 12 residues. Trimming stripped 0 bases from V and 4 bases from J, with 5 bases between. The V gene's germline CDR1 is GTSNPN and CDR2 SVGIG (reference sequence). The CDR3 DNA reads TGTGCCTGGAGTGTACGGGCAGATACGCAGTATTTT. It yields the protein CAWSVRADTQYF. The full variable domain, completed using reference TRBV30 and TRBJ2-3, is SQTIHQWPATLVQPVGSPLSLECTVEGTSNPNLYWYRQAAGRGLQLLFYSVGIGQISSEVPQNLSASRPQDRQFILSSKKLLLSDSGFYLCAWSVRADTQYFGPGTRLTVL.

In regard to this clone: A much larger clone sits a single nucleotide away, making a read error possible. Other nucleotide sequences in the sample specify the same CDR3. This chain uses TRBV20-1 with TRBJ2-5; D uncertain. Germline lookup yields CDR1 DFQATT and CDR2 SNEGSKA (reference sequence). V was cut by 3 bases and J by 2 bases, with 4 bases left in between. The CDR3 has 11 residues. Written as DNA, the CDR3 is TGCAGTGCTAGGGGACAAGAGACCCAGTACTTC. Translating it yields CSARGQETQYF.

V is TRBV5-1 and J is TRBJ2-2; 7 bases map to TRBD2. After removal of 5 bases from V and 7 bases from J, the junction contained 11 bases not matched to a gene. The germline V gene has CDR1 SGHRS and CDR2 YFSETQ. This CDR3 has 15 residues. Here the CDR3 reads CASRGVAGAFGELFF. DNA for the CDR3: TGCGCCAGCAGGGGAGTGGCGGGAGCTTTCGGGGAGCTGTTTTTT.

There are many counts of this clone. The chain links TRBV6-5 to TRBJ2-7; 9 bases align to TRBD1. Per the germline V gene, CDR1 is MNHEY and CDR2 is SVGAGI. Trimming took 6 bases from V and 2 from J; bases not matched to a gene: 5. The CDR3 is 14 amino acids. CDR3 region: CASRPDRGAYEQYF. The CDR3, as DNA: TGTGCCAGCAGACCCGACAGGGGGGCCTACGAGCAGTACTTC.

CDR3 residues: CASRNIRGNTEAFF. CDR3 sequence (DNA): TGTGCCAGCAGGAACATCAGGGGGAACACTGAAGCTTTCTTT. J is TRBJ1-1 and V is TRBV5-4; D might be TRBD1 (6 bases). There are 14 residues in the CDR3. The germline gives CDR1 SGHNT, CDR2 YYREEE (reference sequence). Trimming stripped 5 bases from V and 1 base from J, with 12 bases between. The complete variable domain, with remaining parts taken from reference TRBV5-4 and TRBJ1-1, reads ETGVTQSPTHLIKTRGQQVTLRCSSQSGHNTVSWYQQALGQGPQFIFQYYREEENGRGNFPPRFSGLQFPNYSSELNVNALELDDSALYLCASRNIRGNTEAFFGQGTRLTVV.

This clone has more than one count but fewer than ten. The chain is built from TRBV5-4 and TRBJ2-3, with unresolved D. The CDR3 runs to 15 residues. Trimming left V 0 bases short and J 3 bases short, with 11 bases between. Germline V gene sequence: CDR1 SGHNT, CDR2 YYREEE (reference sequence). CDR3 sequence (DNA): TGTGCCAGCAGCTTGGCCAAGGAGTCTACAGATACGCAGTATTTT. This encodes CASSLAKESTDTQYF. Supplemented by reference TRBV5-4 and TRBJ2-3, the full variable domain reads ETGVTQSPTHLIKTRGQQVTLRCSSQSGHNTVSWYQQALGQGPQFIFQYYREEENGRGNFPPRFSGLQFPNYSSELNVNALELDDSALYLCASSLAKESTDTQYFGPGTRLTVL.

The chain combines TRBV7-3 with TRBJ2-1; 8 bases are a match to TRBD2. Germline CDR1 SGHTA, CDR2 FQGTGA. The trim removed 3 bases at V and 4 bases at J, leaving 5 bases unmatched. The CDR3 consists of 15 residues. Here the CDR3 DNA reads TGTGCCAGCAGCTTGAGCGGGGGACATTACAATGAGCAGTTCTTC. Translation gives CASSLSGGHYNEQFF.

This chain joins TRBV13 and TRBJ2-7; the D gene is possibly TRBD1 (6 bases). V was shortened by 2 bases and J by 3 bases, with 8 bases between the two germline ends. CDR3 length equals 13 residues. Germline V CDR1 and CDR2: PRHDT, FYEKMQ (reference sequence). CDR3: CASSLKQGYEQYF. CDR3 coding DNA: TGTGCCAGCAGCTTAAAACAGGGCTACGAGCAGTACTTC.

The chain recombines TRBV7-3 with TRBJ2-1; 13 nucleotides align to TRBD2. Trimming at V came to 5 bases and at J to 9 bases, leaving 7 bases not matched to a gene. The CDR3 spans 15 residues. Germline assignment: CDR1 SGHTA and CDR2 FQGTGA. Here the CDR3 reads CASSKTSGRAVEQFF. As DNA, the CDR3 is TGTGCCAGCAGCAAAACTAGCGGGAGGGCCGTTGAGCAGTTCTTC.

The CDR3 bases are TGTGCCAGCAGCCCGGGGACAGGGGGTGGTTTGTGGAATCAGCCCCAGCATTTT. It translates to CASSPGTGGGLWNQPQHF. This rearrangement joins TRBV28 to TRBJ1-5; 11 bases are a match to TRBD1. This CDR3 contains 18 residues. V shed 6 bases, J shed 4 bases, and the junction held 14 bases outside the gene matches. CDR1 and CDR2 from the germline V gene are MDHEN and SYDVKM.

The chain links TRBV6-1 to TRBJ2-5, with D perhaps matching TRBD1 (5 bases). CDR1 and CDR2 (germline): MNHNS, SASEGT. The V and J ends lost 2 bases and 5 bases respectively, with 15 bases between them. The CDR3 is 15 residues long. The CDR3 bases are TGTGCCAGCAGTGAATCATTTTCAGGGTTGGAGACCCAGTACTTC. It is translated as CASSESFSGLETQYF.

On this clone: This clone may be a read error of a much larger clone one base away. CDR3: CVSSAQGYEQYF. CDR3 DNA: TGTGTCAGCAGCGCCCAGGGTTACGAGCAGTACTTC. The V and J genes are TRBV7-9 and TRBJ2-7, with D perhaps TRBD1 (5 bases). The CDR3 has 12 amino acids. The germline V gene encodes CDR1 SEHNR and CDR2 FQNEAQ (reference sequence).

This chain's CDR3 is CASSGRTSGMSDTQYF. Written as DNA, the CDR3 is TGTGCCAGCAGTGGCAGGACTAGCGGGATGTCAGATACGCAGTATTTT. The rearrangement uses TRBV25-1 and TRBJ2-3; 12 bases fit TRBD2. This CDR3 has 16 residues. Trimming at V came to 4 bases and at J to 4 bases, leaving 6 bases not matched to a gene. CDR1 and CDR2 from the germline V gene are MGHDK and SYGVNS.

The rearrangement links TRBV21-1 to TRBJ2-1. TRBV21-1 counts as a pseudogene. The CDR3 is 13 residues long. CDR3 sequence: CASSKASSREQFF. In nucleotides, the CDR3 is TGTGCCAGCAGCAAAGCGTCCAGCCGTGAGCAGTTCTTC.

The chain uses TRBV5-1 and TRBJ1-5; D may be TRBD1 (6 bases). V was clipped by 4 bases and J by 3 bases, with 14 bases between them. Germline V CDR1 and CDR2: SGHRS, YFSETQ. The CDR3 sequence is 15 residues long. The CDR3 DNA reads as TGCGCCAGCAGCCTAACTACAGGGTTCAATCAGCCCCAGCATTTT. Translation: CASSLTTGFNQPQHF.

This clone was counted a few times. The gene calls are TRBV28 and TRBJ1-4; TRBD1 might be the D (5 bases). Trimming pared 6 bases from V and 7 bases from J, leaving 12 bases between. The CDR3 is 13 amino acids. Germline V gene sequence: CDR1 MDHEN, CDR2 SYDVKM. The CDR3 loop is CASSYGGGEKLFF. The CDR3, as DNA: TGTGCCAGCAGCTACGGGGGGGGTGAAAAACTGTTTTTT. Looking up the rest from reference TRBV28 and TRBJ1-4 gives the full variable domain: DVKVTQSSRYLVKRTGEKVFLECVQDMDHENMFWYRQDPGLGLRLIYFSYDVKMKEKGDIPEGYSVSREKKERFSLILESASTNQTSMYLCASSYGGGEKLFFGSGTQLSVL.

The chain uses TRBV2 and TRBJ2-3; TRBD2 matches 9 bases. J lost 6 bases, V lost 9 bases, and 10 bases had no gene match. Germline values: CDR1 SNHLY, CDR2 FYNNEI. There are 14 residues in the CDR3. The DNA of the CDR3 is TGTGCCAGTAAGGATAGCGGGAGCGGCGATACGCAGTATTTT. Its translation is CASKDSGSGDTQYF.

This clone has a count of ten or more. The chain carries TRBV7-8 and TRBJ2-3, with D possibly TRBD1 on 6 matching bases. The CDR3 totals 14 residues. Germline V gives CDR1 SGHVS, CDR2 FQNEAQ. The V gene lost 5 bases and the J gene lost 7 bases, with 16 bases spanning the gap. The CDR3 here is CASSATNRVNTQYF. The CDR3 DNA sequence: TGTGCCAGCAGCGCCACAAACAGGGTGAATACGCAGTATTTT.

To note about this clone: A read error likely explains this, since a far larger clone differs by one base. The J gene is TRBJ2-7, the V gene TRBV5-6; 7 nucleotides line up with TRBD1. The V gene end was trimmed by 6 bases and the J gene end by 0 bases; junction bases not matched to a gene: 12. Germline V CDR1 and CDR2: SGHDT, YYEEEE. CDR3 size: 16 residues. CDR3 nucleotide sequence: TGTGCCAGCACCCACTTCAGGACAGGCACCTCCTACGAGCAGTACTTC. This encodes CASTHFRTGTSYEQYF.